Reported below is one T cell receptor beta chain. What it binds is unknown. This sample was taken from a study of T cells in women clearing cervical HPV infection. Across the whole study: Cases were women with histologically confirmed HPV16-related CIN3 or worse, including a couple of invasive cancers.

TCRdb keeps only in-frame clones here, not all; method: immunoSEQ multiplex PCR. Its clone listing holds some 20,000 clones. General study results and limits: Repertoire richness, not evenness, was significantly elevated in CIN3+ cases versus controls.

The sequenced material came from blood buffy coat. The source is a woman between 18 and 75 years old with a cervical HPV16 infection that either progressed to CIN3+ or cleared (not recorded which).

Here the CDR3 reads CASSTTSGLYNEQFF. The covered CDR3 bases are TGTGCCAGTAGTACCACTAGCGGATTATACAATGAG. The chain has TRBV19 and TRBJ2-1; 8 bases match TRBD2. The read ends 3 residues early relative to the CDR3; the germline J gene fills the gap. The CDR3 extends over 15 amino acids. V trimming: 4 bases; J trimming: 4 bases; junction bases outside the gene matches: 6. Germline V gene data show CDR1 as LNHDA and CDR2 as SQIVND (reference sequence).